This T cell receptor (beta chain) came from a study of shared clonotypes between healthy human individuals. Study-wide results and limits: Sampling was confined to blood; repertoires within tissues likely differ.

About this clone: Its cognate antigen is unknown.

Unsorted PBMC contributed 250 to 350 ng DNA, some 29,000 T cell genomes, to each replicate PCR. Data came from immunoSEQ multiplex PCR; TCRdb stores just in-frame clones and leaves some out. This table holds about 520,000 clones, approximately 81% found once. The sequencing input was PBMCs. This TCR was recovered from a woman in her 40s in good health. Some clones in this sample may be carry-over from other donors' samples.

The CDR3 nucleotides are TGTGCCAGCAGCCTCGGGGGCGTGAAGACCCAGTACTTC. This translates into CASSLGGVKTQYF. This chain links TRBV7-3 with TRBJ2-5, with D perhaps being TRBD1 or TRBD2 (6 bases each). The CDR3 totals 13 residues. V lost 5 bases, J lost 6 bases, and 13 bases lay in between. Per the germline V gene, CDR1 is SGHTA and CDR2 is FQGTGA.